Each of the 4 T cell receptor beta chains below was sequenced from the same sample in a study of T cells in Graves' hyperthyroidism and ophthalmopathy. Amplified regions were TCR beta CDR3 sequences from RNA transcripts. First-round RT-PCR targeting the TCR CDR3 was performed with the HTBI primer set. TCRdb analysed the multiplex PCR reads with MiXCR anew, one entry per CDR3 protein. The sample has more than 600,000 distinct CDR3 sequences, roughly 15% seen once. The sequencing input was blood. Source of these receptors: a man aged 18 to 35 with Graves' hyperthyroidism.

The chain is built from TRBV6-5 and TRBJ2-1; the D is unclear. CDR1 and CDR2 from the germline V gene are MNHEY and SVGAGI. The CDR3 contains 11 residues. Trimming shortened V by 4 bases and J by 15 bases, and 13 bases separated the two germline ends. CDR3 region: CASSSPPPMFF. CDR3 nucleotides: TGTGCCAGCAGTTCCCCCCCTCCCATGTTCTTC.

The genes are TRBV11-1 and TRBJ2-1; 16 nucleotides match TRBD2. The germline CDR1 and CDR2 sequences are SGHAT and FQDESV (reference sequence). J was trimmed by 8 bases and V by 5 bases; bases with no gene match: 9. This CDR3 comprises 17 residues. The DNA for the CDR3 is TGTGCCAGCAGCCCCGGGACTAGCGGGAGGGCTTACGATGAGCAGTTCTTC. This sequence encodes CASSPGTSGRAYDEQFF.

This clonotype was picked up a small number of times. The chain has TRBV19 and TRBJ1-1; TRBD1 matches at 9 bases. V gave up 7 bases and J gave up 2 bases; unmatched junction bases: 14. Germline loops: CDR1 LNHDA, CDR2 SQIVND (reference sequence). This CDR3 contains 17 residues. In nucleotides, the CDR3 is TGTGCCAGTATCCCCTTAACAGGGGGCGAAGGAAACACTGAAGCTTTCTTT. This gives the protein CASIPLTGGEGNTEAFF.

The table lists this clonotype with many counts. The rearrangement links TRBV27 to TRBJ2-3, with D tentatively TRBD1 or TRBD2 (6 bases each). Germline lookup yields CDR1 MNHEY and CDR2 SMNVEV (reference sequence). The V end was cut by 0 bases, the J end by 6 bases, with 10 bases between. This CDR3 region has 14 residues. The CDR3 nucleotides are TGTGCCAGCAGTTTATCAGGGGGGCAGGATACGCAGTATTTT. This codes for CASSLSGGQDTQYF.